This T cell receptor (beta chain) was observed in a study of T cells after yellow fever vaccination. This clonotype was seen more than once but under ten times. TCRdb re-derived calls from the 5' RACE reads in MiXCR, one entry per CDR3 protein. This sample has 600,000 to 750,000 distinct CDR3 sequences, with 12% found just once. The CDR3 has 15 residues. From germline, CDR1 is MNHEY and CDR2 SVGEGT. V was clipped by 0 bases and J by 5 bases, with 11 bases between them. The material was PBMCs, obtained on the day of the yellow fever booster vaccination. The V call is TRBV6-2 or TRBV6-3, the J call TRBJ2-1; tentative D call: TRBD2 (5 bases). This clonotype was sampled from a man aged 25 to 40 who received the YFV17D yellow fever vaccine. The CDR3 reads CASSYSRTGNNEQFF. In nucleotides, the CDR3 is TGTGCCAGCAGTTACTCAAGGACGGGGAACAATGAGCAGTTCTTC.